The 27 T cell receptor beta chains below all came from one sample that was sequenced in a study of beta chain features in type 1 diabetes. These receptors' antigens are unknown. cDNA synthesis used the whole RNA isolate, giving expressed TCRB sequences. Profiling relied on immunoSEQ multiplex PCR, and the TCRdb table lists in-frame clones only, not all of them. The sample shows about 340,000 clones, approximately 12% of them seen only once. Findings of the study overall: Type 1 diabetes patients had moderately but significantly shorter TCRB CDR3s in all four CD4+ subsets.

The source material was naive CD4+ T cells from blood. The receptor source for this set is a young woman with type 1 diabetes.

Only a few counts were recorded for this clone. The CDR3 DNA is TGCGCCAGCAGCTATTTAGCGGGAGTAACCGGGGAGCTGTTTTTT. It is translated as CASSYLAGVTGELFF. This sequence joins TRBV5-1 and TRBJ2-2; 9 bases are shared with TRBD2. CDR1 SGHRS and CDR2 YFSETQ come from the germline V gene. The CDR3 covers 15 residues. The V segment lost 3 bases and the J segment 5 bases; nucleotides outside the gene matches: 5.

This clone was detected only a few times. This chain connects TRBV7-9 to TRBJ2-1; 9 bases agree with TRBD1. CDR1 is SEHNR, CDR2 FQNEAQ, per germline (reference sequence). The CDR3 has 14 amino acids. Germline trimming cut 5 bases from V and 14 bases from J; bases unmatched to any gene: 13. CDR3 residues: CASSEGATGTGKFF. In nucleotides, the CDR3 is TGTGCCAGCAGCGAGGGGGCCACCGGGACAGGGAAGTTCTTC.

The chain is built from TRBV27 and TRBJ2-3, with 7 bases that match TRBD2. The CDR3 contains 16 residues. Trimming at V came to 3 bases and at J to 6 bases, leaving 12 bases not matched to a gene. Germline CDR1 MNHEY, CDR2 SMNVEV (reference sequence). This chain's CDR3 is CASSFFAGERSDTQYF. In DNA form, the CDR3 reads TGTGCCAGCAGTTTTTTTGCGGGAGAGCGTAGCGATACGCAGTATTTT.

This chain joins TRBV4-1 and TRBJ1-2, with a possible D match to TRBD1 (5 bases). The CDR3 is made up of 14 amino acids. Trimming removed 3 bases from V and 6 bases from J, with 14 bases in between. Germline V gene data show CDR1 as MGHRA and CDR2 as YSYEKL. The CDR3 nucleotides read TGCGCCAGCAGCCAGGTGGGGCCCCCAAATGGCTACACCTTC. It codes for CASSQVGPPNGYTF.

This clone was recorded a few times. The chain links TRBV9 to TRBJ2-5; TRBD2 matches 12 bases. Germline assignment: CDR1 SGDLS and CDR2 YYNGEE. The V and J ends lost 0 bases and 5 bases, in that order; junction bases with no gene match: 2. The CDR3 extends over 15 amino acids. The CDR3 nucleotides read TGTGCCAGCAGCGTAGGACTAGCGGGAGTGGAGACCCAGTACTTC. Residues: CASSVGLAGVETQYF.

The V and J genes are TRBV2 and TRBJ1-5; tentative D call: TRBD1 (5 bases). The CDR3 totals 14 residues. V shed 4 bases and J shed 3 bases, with 10 bases lying between them. Germline CDR1 reads SNHLY; CDR2 reads FYNNEI. The CDR3 coding sequence is TGTGCCAGCAGTGTTTCAGGGAACAATCAGCCCCAGCATTTT. This sequence encodes CASSVSGNNQPQHF.

This clone has more than one count but fewer than ten. The V call is TRBV14, the J call TRBJ2-6; 10 bases are shared with TRBD1. The CDR3 spans 18 residues. Per germline, CDR1 SGHDN and CDR2 FVKESK. Trimming removed 3 bases from V and 0 bases from J; junction bases left unmatched: 5. CDR3 residues: CASSQLWDRGSGANVLTF. In DNA, the CDR3 is TGTGCCAGCAGCCAGTTGTGGGACAGGGGCTCTGGGGCCAACGTCCTGACTTTC.

The V and J genes are TRBV9 and TRBJ2-5; possibly TRBD2 for D (5 bases). Trimming stripped 1 base from V and 5 bases from J, with 15 bases between. This CDR3 spans 15 amino acids. The germline V gene encodes CDR1 SGDLS and CDR2 YYNGEE. For the CDR3, the DNA is TGTGCCAGCAGCGTATTTGGACTCGTCGGTGAGACCCAGTACTTC. Its translation is CASSVFGLVGETQYF.

The V gene is TRBV7-9, the J gene TRBJ2-3; 12 bases agree with TRBD2. This CDR3 region has 16 residues. The trim removed 4 bases at V and 3 bases at J, leaving 5 bases unmatched. CDR1 SEHNR and CDR2 FQNEAQ come from the germline V gene (reference sequence). CDR3 sequence (DNA): TGTGCCAGCAGCTCGGCGCTAGCGGGAGGGACAGATACGCAGTATTTT. This encodes CASSSALAGGTDTQYF.

This clone was seen a handful of times. The chain employs TRBV7-9 and TRBJ2-7; maybe TRBD1 (6 bases). Germline V gives CDR1 SEHNR, CDR2 FQNEAQ (reference sequence). The ends were cut back, 4 bases at V and 3 bases at J, with 7 bases in the middle. This CDR3 has 12 residues. For the CDR3, the DNA is TGTGCCAGCAGCTACAGGGACTACGAGCAGTACTTC. It translates to CASSYRDYEQYF.

The V gene is TRBV2, the J gene TRBJ2-1; no reliable D call. The CDR3 sequence is 15 residues long. The V end lost 7 bases, the J end lost 1 base, and 14 bases lay between the germline ends. CDR1 is SNHLY and CDR2 is FYNNEI in the germline V gene. The CDR3 loop is CASTRSTGSYNEQFF. The CDR3 nucleotides read TGTGCCAGCACAAGGAGTACGGGTTCCTACAATGAGCAGTTCTTC.

This clone was counted only a few times. V usage is TRBV5-1 and J usage is TRBJ2-3, with D possibly matching TRBD2 (5 bases). CDR1 and CDR2 from the germline V gene are SGHRS and YFSETQ. V lost 6 bases, J lost 4 bases, and 15 bases lay in between. CDR3 length equals 14 residues. The CDR3 region is CASKTSSPADTQYF. DNA of the CDR3: TGCGCCAGCAAAACTAGTTCCCCAGCAGATACGCAGTATTTT. The variable domain in full, completed from reference TRBV5-1 and TRBJ2-3, reads KAGVTQTPRYLIKTRGQQVTLSCSPISGHRSVSWYQQTPGQGLQFLFEYFSETQRNKGNFPGRFSGRQFSNSRSEMNVSTLELGDSALYLCASKTSSPADTQYFGPGTRLTVL.

This clone was detected only a few times. This chain links TRBV30 with TRBJ2-4; D remains ambiguous. Germline V lookup: CDR1 GTSNPN, CDR2 SVGIG (reference sequence). V was trimmed by 0 bases and J by 6 bases, leaving 12 bases between them. This CDR3 comprises 14 residues. CDR3 amino acids: CAWSVERVSNIQYF. CDR3 nucleotides: TGTGCCTGGAGTGTAGAAAGAGTTTCAAACATTCAGTACTTC. The full variable domain, rest sourced from reference TRBV30 and TRBJ2-4, is SQTIHQWPATLVQPVGSPLSLECTVEGTSNPNLYWYRQAAGRGLQLLFYSVGIGQISSEVPQNLSASRPQDRQFILSSKKLLLSDSGFYLCAWSVERVSNIQYFGAGTRLSVL.

The sample holds a few counts of this clone. V gene TRBV9 combines with J gene TRBJ1-4; no firm D call. CDR3 length: 13 amino acids. The V end lost 0 bases, the J end lost 8 bases, and 8 bases lay between the germline ends. The germline gives CDR1 SGDLS, CDR2 YYNGEE. CDR3 bases: TGTGCCAGCAGCGTAGGGTCGGAGGAAAAACTGTTTTTT. It codes for CASSVGSEEKLFF.

This clone was seen only a few times. The chain uses TRBV4-2 and TRBJ2-5; 7 bases fit TRBD1. V lost 4 bases to trimming and J lost 5 bases; unmatched junction nucleotides: 1. The germline V gene encodes CDR1 LGHNA and CDR2 YNFKEQ. The CDR3 totals 12 residues. The DNA for the CDR3 is TGTGCCAGCAGCCTCAGGGGGGAGACCCAGTACTTC. This gives the protein CASSLRGETQYF.

This clone has a handful of counts. DNA of the CDR3: TGTGCCAGCAGTAAACAGGGATATAGCAATCAGCCCCAGCATTTT. It yields the protein CASSKQGYSNQPQHF. The chain uses TRBV5-6 and TRBJ1-5, with TRBD1 as a possible D gene (6 bases). Germline-derived CDR1 and CDR2 are SGHDT and YYEEEE. This CDR3 contains 15 residues. V was trimmed by 5 bases and J by 0 bases, leaving 12 bases between them.

J is TRBJ2-2 and V is TRBV7-8; 7 bases are a match to TRBD2. Germline V gene lookup returns CDR1 SGHVS and CDR2 FQNEAQ. The CDR3 is 16 amino acids. The junction had 11 bases not matched to a gene; V was cut back by 5 bases and J by 5 bases. The chain's CDR3 is CASSRSAGEGTGELFF. The CDR3 nucleotides read TGTGCCAGCAGCCGGAGTGCGGGAGAGGGGACCGGGGAGCTGTTTTTT.

V and J are TRBV11-3 and TRBJ2-5; D is unresolved. Germline loops: CDR1 SGHNT, CDR2 YENEEA. The V end lost 1 base, the J end lost 4 bases, and 7 bases lay between the germline ends. This CDR3 region has 13 residues. CDR3 residues: CASSLVYGETQYF. The DNA for the CDR3 is TGTGCCAGCAGCTTAGTTTACGGAGAGACCCAGTACTTC. The whole variable domain, remainder taken from reference TRBV11-3 and TRBJ2-5, is EAGVVQSPRYKIIEKKQPVAFWCNPISGHNTLYWYLQNLGQGPELLIRYENEEAVDDSQLPKDRFSAERLKGVDSTLKIQPAELGDSAVYLCASSLVYGETQYFGPGTRLLVL.

This clone was observed a few times. The chain recombines TRBV4-2 with TRBJ1-2; the D is unclear. The germline V gene encodes CDR1 LGHNA and CDR2 YNFKEQ. The V end was cut by 1 base, the J end by 1 base, with 10 bases between. This CDR3 region has 15 residues. CDR3 loop: CASSQGDMNNYGYTF. The CDR3 bases are TGTGCCAGCAGCCAAGGTGACATGAATAACTATGGCTACACCTTC.

This clone was seen a few times. The chain uses TRBV30 and TRBJ2-1, with TRBD2 matching over 11 bases. Germline lookup yields CDR1 GTSNPN and CDR2 SVGIG (reference sequence). This CDR3 region has 13 residues. DNA of the CDR3: TGTGCTTCATCTGGACTAGCGGGCAATGAGCAGTTCTTC. Translated, it gives CASSGLAGNEQFF.

CDR3 DNA sequence: TGCAGTGGTTCAGGGGACGGCTACACCTTC. It encodes CSGSGDGYTF. The chain uses TRBV20-1 and TRBJ1-2; perhaps TRBD1 as D (6 bases). This CDR3 spans 10 amino acids. Trimming pared 7 bases from V and 8 bases from J, leaving 11 bases between. CDR1 and CDR2 (germline): DFQATT, SNEGSKA (reference sequence).

This clone has only one observation. This chain connects TRBV28 to TRBJ1-5; no firm D call. The CDR3 length is 14 residues. The V end lost 6 bases, the J end lost 3 bases, and 12 bases lay between the germline ends. Germline V gene sequence: CDR1 MDHEN, CDR2 SYDVKM. The DNA of the CDR3 is TGTGCCAGCAGGACTCCGGGGTACAATCAGCCCCAGCATTTT. This codes for CASRTPGYNQPQHF.

This clone was counted only a few times. The genes are TRBV28 and TRBJ2-7; D unresolved. The V end lost 5 bases, the J end lost 0 bases, and 11 bases lay between the germline ends. This CDR3 is 14 amino acids long. Per the germline V gene, CDR1 is MDHEN and CDR2 is SYDVKM. The CDR3 here is CASSGHTSSYEQYF. The CDR3 nucleotides read TGTGCCAGCAGTGGGCACACAAGCTCCTACGAGCAGTACTTC.

Only a few counts were recorded for this clone. V usage is TRBV7-9 and J usage is TRBJ1-2; 7 nucleotides line up with TRBD1. The CDR3 loop spans 14 amino acids. Germline loops: CDR1 SEHNR, CDR2 FQNEAQ (reference sequence). V shed 5 bases, J shed 11 bases, and the junction held 14 bases outside the gene matches. The CDR3 loop reads CASSPVTGTETYTF. As DNA, the CDR3 is TGTGCCAGCAGCCCAGTAACCGGGACAGAGACTTACACCTTC.

CDR3 protein: CASSSHHTGILREQYV. The CDR3 DNA follows: TGTGCCAGCAGCTCACACCATACAGGCATACTGCGCGAGCAGTACGTC. The J gene is TRBJ2-7, the V gene TRBV5-8; TRBD1 is a possible D gene (5 bases). The V end was cut by 3 bases, the J end by 6 bases, with 22 bases between. CDR1 and CDR2 from the germline V gene are SGHTS and YDEGEE. The CDR3 loop spans 16 amino acids.

A few counts support this clone. The chain uses TRBV19 and TRBJ1-1, with a possible D match to TRBD1 (6 bases). There are 14 residues in the CDR3. The germline V gene encodes CDR1 LNHDA and CDR2 SQIVND (reference sequence). The V end was cut by 7 bases, the J end by 0 bases, with 12 bases between. CDR3 loop: CASTVTGMNTEAFF. The CDR3 DNA sequence: TGTGCCAGTACGGTGACAGGCATGAACACTGAAGCTTTCTTT.

Only a few counts were recorded for this clone. This chain uses TRBV7-2 with TRBJ2-7; D possibly corresponds to TRBD1 (6 bases). The CDR3 has 14 amino acids. From germline, CDR1 is SGHTA and CDR2 FQGNSA. Trimming removed 0 bases at V and 2 bases at J, with 8 bases between. The CDR3 sequence: CASSLAWTAYEQYF. The CDR3 DNA sequence: TGTGCCAGCAGCTTAGCGTGGACAGCCTACGAGCAGTACTTC.